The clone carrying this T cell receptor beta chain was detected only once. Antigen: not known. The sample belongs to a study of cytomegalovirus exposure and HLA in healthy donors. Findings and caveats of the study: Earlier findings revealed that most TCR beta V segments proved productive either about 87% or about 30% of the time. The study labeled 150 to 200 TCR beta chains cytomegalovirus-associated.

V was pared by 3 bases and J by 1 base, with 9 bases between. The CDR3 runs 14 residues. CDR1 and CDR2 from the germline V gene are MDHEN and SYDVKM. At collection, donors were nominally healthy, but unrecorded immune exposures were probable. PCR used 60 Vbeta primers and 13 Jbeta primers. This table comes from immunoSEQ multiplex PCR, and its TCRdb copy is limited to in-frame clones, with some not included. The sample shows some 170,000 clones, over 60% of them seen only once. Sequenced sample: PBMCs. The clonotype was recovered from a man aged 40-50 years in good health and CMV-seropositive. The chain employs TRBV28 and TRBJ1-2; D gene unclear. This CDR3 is CASSFRRSNYGYTF. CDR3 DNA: TGTGCCAGCAGTTTCCGACGGAGTAACTATGGCTACACCTTC.